This record looks at one T cell receptor beta chain sequence and its context. This CDR3 has 15 amino acids. CDR1 is SEHNR and CDR2 is FQNEAQ in the germline V gene (reference sequence). From its re-call of the 5' RACE reads, TCRdb lists each CDR3 protein once, without DNA. The sample table includes around 380,000 distinct CDR3 sequences. The entry originates in a study of monozygotic twins with inflammatory bowel disease. This sequence joins TRBV7-9 and TRBJ1-6; TCRdb's D gene call, TRBD1, goes unchecked for lack of DNA. This receptor was taken from a human donor with ulcerative colitis or Crohn's disease, or a healthy co-twin of an affected twin (not recorded which). The specimen sequenced was blood. CDR3 loop: CASSRTGGNNSPLHF.